The 25 T cell receptor beta chains reported below all come from one sample, sequenced in a study of early T cells in non-severe SARS-CoV-2 infection. TCRdb reprocessed the 5' RACE reads via MiXCR and lists one record per CDR3 protein. The data contain 70,000 to 95,000 distinct CDR3 sequences, 11% to 15% of them seen just once; the ten biggest clones take up 11%. The sample taken for sequencing was whole blood. The receptors were sampled from an adult who was a healthcare worker with PCR-confirmed SARS-CoV-2 infection or an uninfected control (not recorded which).

This clonotype occurred a few times. The CDR3 region has the DNA TGTGCCAGCAGTTACGGTAGCGGGGGGGCAGGAGATACGCAGTATTTT. Its translation is CASSYGSGGAGDTQYF. V usage is TRBV6-6 and J usage is TRBJ2-3, with 11 bases aligning to TRBD2. With V trimmed by 2 bases and J by 5 bases, 6 bases remained unmatched. Germline loops: CDR1 MNHNY, CDR2 SVGAGI (reference sequence). This CDR3 is 16 amino acids long.

This clonotype was detected a few times. The chain combines TRBV6-5 with TRBJ1-1; the D is unclear. Germline CDR1 reads MNHEY; CDR2 reads SVGAGI. This CDR3 contains 13 residues. Between the trimmed V and J ends, which lost 6 bases and 1 base, there was a span of 9 bases. CDR3 in DNA: TGTGCCAGCAGACTAGGGAGGAACACTGAAGCTTTCTTT. It is translated as CASRLGRNTEAFF.

This sequence joins TRBV5-4 and TRBJ1-1; D is unclear. Trimming shortened V by 1 base and J by 1 base, and 11 bases separated the two germline ends. Germline V CDR1 and CDR2: SGHNT, YYREEE (reference sequence). The CDR3 length is 15 residues. This chain's CDR3 is CASSLSTRKNTEAFF. The CDR3 bases are TGTGCCAGCAGCTTGTCTACCAGAAAGAACACTGAAGCTTTCTTT.

The table lists this clonotype with a few counts. The chain employs TRBV7-2 and TRBJ2-1, with 10 bases lining up with TRBD2. Germline V gene data show CDR1 as SGHTA and CDR2 as FQGNSA. CDR3 length: 15 amino acids. With V trimmed by 6 bases and J by 1 base, 3 bases remained unmatched. CDR3 sequence: CASRRTSGSYNEQFF. The CDR3 coding sequence is TGTGCCAGCAGGAGGACTAGCGGATCCTACAATGAGCAGTTCTTC.

In its sample, this clonotype was seen a few times. This chain joins TRBV6-2 or TRBV6-3 and TRBJ2-3; D is possibly TRBD2 (6 bases). V lost 6 bases, J lost 2 bases, and 9 bases lay in between. This CDR3 has 13 amino acids. Germline CDR1 reads MNHEY; CDR2 reads SVGEGT. CDR3 nucleotides: TGTGCCAGCAGATTAGCGGTCACAGATACGCAGTATTTT. Translated: CASRLAVTDTQYF.

This sequence joins TRBV5-1 and TRBJ1-1; no reliable D call. Germline loops: CDR1 SGHRS, CDR2 YFSETQ. Trimming took off 3 bases at V and 4 bases at J, with 7 bases between the two ends. There are 12 residues in the CDR3. The CDR3 DNA sequence: TGCGCCAGCAGCTACGTAGGCACTGAAGCTTTCTTT. Its translation: CASSYVGTEAFF.

In this sample, this clonotype turned up many times. The rearrangement joins TRBV7-9 to TRBJ1-1; 8 nucleotides line up with TRBD1. V trimming: 0 bases; J trimming: 2 bases; junction bases outside the gene matches: 2. Germline-derived CDR1 and CDR2 are SEHNR and FQNEAQ (reference sequence). The CDR3 loop spans 15 amino acids. The CDR3 region has the DNA TGTGCCAGCAGCTTAGCTGACAGGGGTAACACTGAAGCTTTCTTT. Amino acids: CASSLADRGNTEAFF.

This clonotype has just a few counts. The V and J genes are TRBV7-2 and TRBJ2-3; D is uncertain. The CDR3 runs 12 residues. From germline, CDR1 is SGHTA and CDR2 FQGNSA. Between the trimmed V and J ends, which lost 3 bases and 5 bases, there was a span of 6 bases. The CDR3 DNA reads as TGTGCCAGCAGCTTGAGGAGAGATACGCAGTATTTT. Translated, it gives CASSLRRDTQYF.

In its sample, this clonotype was seen a few times. This sequence joins TRBV29-1 and TRBJ1-1; D is possibly TRBD1 (5 bases). In germline, CDR1 is SQVTM, CDR2 ANQGSEA. V was clipped by 5 bases and J by 5 bases, with 15 bases between them. CDR3 length: 13 residues. CDR3 in amino acids: CSVHRTSGTEAFF. The CDR3 nucleotides read TGCAGCGTTCACAGGACTTCAGGGACTGAAGCTTTCTTT.

The chain couples TRBV27 to TRBJ2-2; the match to TRBD2 covers 7 bases. The CDR3 consists of 17 residues. Germline loops: CDR1 MNHEY, CDR2 SMNVEV (reference sequence). V was clipped by 6 bases and J by 0 bases; unmatched bases: 10. The CDR3 bases are TGTGCCAGCAGCCCATTTAGTGCGGGAGCGAACACCGGGGAGCTGTTTTTT. Amino acid sequence: CASSPFSAGANTGELFF.

The CDR3 region is CASSTRDRGLLQFF. The CDR3 nucleotides read TGTGCCAGCAGTACCCGGGACAGGGGGCTTTTGCAGTTCTTC. The V call is TRBV6-1, the J call TRBJ2-1; TRBD1 aligns across 12 bases. CDR3 length: 14 residues. Germline V gives CDR1 MNHNS, CDR2 SASEGT. J lost 12 bases, V lost 5 bases, and 8 bases had no gene match.

This clonotype was counted ten times or more. The chain employs TRBV7-9 and TRBJ1-5; D not resolved. The CDR3 is made up of 10 amino acids. The V gene's germline CDR1 is SEHNR and CDR2 FQNEAQ (reference sequence). The V end was cut by 8 bases, the J end by 9 bases, with 8 bases between. CDR3 nucleotide sequence: TGTGCCAGCCCTCCCCGGCCCCAGCATTTT. Its translation: CASPPRPQHF.

There are a few counts of this clonotype. The chain uses TRBV6-2 or TRBV6-3 and TRBJ1-2; 7 positions agree with TRBD1. Germline-derived CDR1 and CDR2 are MNHEY and SVGEGT. CDR3 length equals 14 residues. V lost 2 bases and J lost 8; bases outside the gene matches: 8. CDR3 coding DNA: TGTGCCAGCAGTTACCACGGACAGGCCGGCGGCTACACCTTC. Amino acids: CASSYHGQAGGYTF.

V and J are TRBV6-5 and TRBJ2-1; 8 bases are shared with TRBD1. J was trimmed by 6 bases and V by 4 bases; bases with no gene match: 2. The CDR3 extends over 13 amino acids. The germline V gene encodes CDR1 MNHEY and CDR2 SVGAGI. The CDR3 bases are TGTGCCAGCAGTTCCGGACAGGGCAATGAGCAGTTCTTC. It yields the protein CASSSGQGNEQFF.

This clonotype was picked up a small number of times. The chain employs TRBV4-2 and TRBJ1-1, with D tentatively TRBD1 (6 bases). CDR1 LGHNA and CDR2 YNFKEQ come from the germline V gene. The ends were cut back, 3 bases at V and 7 bases at J, with 9 bases in the middle. This CDR3 has 12 residues. The CDR3 DNA is TGTGCCAGCAGCCACAACAGGGATGAAGCTTTCTTT. It encodes CASSHNRDEAFF.

The V gene is TRBV7-7, the J gene TRBJ2-7, with D maybe TRBD1 (5 bases). Trimming shortened V by 6 bases and J by 2 bases, and 5 bases separated the two germline ends. Germline V CDR1 and CDR2: SSHAT, FNYEAQ (reference sequence). CDR3 length: 11 residues. CDR3: CASRQAYEQYF. The CDR3 DNA is TGTGCCAGCAGACAGGCCTACGAGCAGTACTTC.

V usage is TRBV7-3 and J usage is TRBJ2-2, with no clear D. The CDR3 extends over 16 amino acids. Germline V gives CDR1 SGHTA, CDR2 FQGTGA. With 0 bases removed from V and 1 base from J, the gap between germline ends came to 9 bases. The DNA of the CDR3 is TGTGCCAGCAGCTTAACGAGGACCATGAACACCGGGGAGCTGTTTTTT. This codes for CASSLTRTMNTGELFF.

This clonotype was detected many times. CDR3 sequence reads: CSARRRDRGLQETQYF. The CDR3 region has the DNA TGCAGTGCTAGACGGCGGGACAGGGGTTTACAAGAGACCCAGTACTTC. J is TRBJ2-5 and V is TRBV20-1, with TRBD1 matching over 10 bases. CDR3 length: 16 amino acids. Trimming at V came to 2 bases and at J to 2 bases, leaving 8 bases not matched to a gene. CDR1 is DFQATT, CDR2 SNEGSKA, per germline (reference sequence).

Points on this clonotype: One end of the junction varies from germline; a read error may be responsible. V usage is TRBV9 and J usage is TRBJ1-2; 11 nucleotides match TRBD1. The CDR3 is made up of 13 amino acids. Per the germline V gene, CDR1 is SGDLS and CDR2 is YYNGEE. The CDR3 nucleotides read TGTGTCAGCAGCGCACGGACAGGGGGCAGCTACACCTTC. Amino acid sequence: CVSSARTGGSYTF.

This clonotype was seen ten or more times. The gene calls are TRBV20-1 and TRBJ2-7; possibly TRBD1 for D (5 bases). This CDR3 comprises 12 residues. V lost 3 bases, J lost 4 bases, and 10 bases lay in between. The germline V gene encodes CDR1 DFQATT and CDR2 SNEGSKA (reference sequence). The CDR3 sequence is CSASLGEYEQYF. The CDR3 nucleotides are TGCAGTGCTAGTCTAGGGGAATACGAGCAGTACTTC.

The chain links TRBV29-1 to TRBJ2-7; D uncertain. Looked up from germline, CDR1 is SQVTM and CDR2 is ANQGSEA. V lost 6 bases and J 3 bases, leaving 15 bases between the germline ends. The CDR3 extends over 13 amino acids. CDR3 in DNA: TGCAGCGTCGTCAGCTGGTCCGACTACGAGCAGTACTTC. This codes for CSVVSWSDYEQYF.

This clonotype was seen more than once but under ten times. The DNA for the CDR3 is TGTGCCAGCAGTGATTACAGCCCCCTAACTAATGAAAAACTGTTTTTT. It translates to CASSDYSPLTNEKLFF. The genes are TRBV2 and TRBJ1-4; D ambiguous. From germline, CDR1 is SNHLY and CDR2 FYNNEI. The length of the CDR3 is 16 residues. Trimming took off 3 bases at V and 1 base at J, with 12 bases between the two ends.

The chain recombines TRBV28 with TRBJ2-6; D remains ambiguous. The CDR3 spans 13 residues. Trimming pared 8 bases from V and 0 bases from J, leaving 5 bases between. Germline CDR1 is MDHEN and CDR2 is SYDVKM. Here the CDR3 reads CASESSGANVLTF. For the CDR3, the DNA is TGTGCCAGCGAGAGCTCTGGGGCCAACGTCCTGACTTTC.

There are a few counts of this clonotype. The V gene is TRBV12-3 or TRBV12-4, the J gene TRBJ1-1; D remains ambiguous. The CDR3 is 13 residues long. Trimming took 3 bases from V and 1 from J, leaving 6 bases between them. The CDR3: CASSFEQNTEAFF. For the CDR3, the DNA is TGTGCCAGCAGTTTCGAACAGAACACTGAAGCTTTCTTT.

A few counts support this clonotype. This chain joins TRBV5-4 and TRBJ1-2; a possible D gene is TRBD1 (6 bases). The CDR3 runs to 14 residues. Per the germline V gene, CDR1 is SGHNT and CDR2 is YYREEE (reference sequence). Trimming shortened V by 0 bases and J by 5 bases, and 11 bases separated the two germline ends. The CDR3 is CASSLAGASYGYTF. CDR3 DNA: TGTGCCAGCAGCTTGGCAGGGGCGAGTTATGGCTACACCTTC. The full variable domain, its missing parts supplied by reference TRBV5-4 and TRBJ1-2, is ETGVTQSPTHLIKTRGQQVTLRCSSQSGHNTVSWYQQALGQGPQFIFQYYREEENGRGNFPPRFSGLQFPNYSSELNVNALELDDSALYLCASSLAGASYGYTFGSGTRLTVV.